These T cell receptor beta chains were read from a single sample in a study of response to subunit inactivated influenza vaccine. One entry per CDR3 protein results from TCRdb running MiXCR on the RT-PCR reads. The repertoire consists of 450,000 to 600,000 distinct CDR3 sequences, with 16% occurring once and the leading ten covering roughly 3.1%. Specimen: CD4+ T cells sorted from PBMCs, collected roughly 24 months after vaccination. These receptor sequences come from a man in his fifties or sixties who received an inactivated influenza vaccine. Both conserved end residues are part of each CDR3. The D gene is left open where the match is weak. Size values are once, few and many counts, or a class for expanded clones, and some rows have none.

j_call clone_size v_call d_call cdr3_nt cdr3_aa
TRBJ2-2 many TRBV5-1 . TGCGCCAGCAGCTTCGGACAGCCCGGGGAGCTGTTTTTT CASSFGQPGELFF
TRBJ2-7 . TRBV11-1 TRBD1 TGTGCCAGCAGCTTGCAGACAGGGGGCTACGAGCAGTACTTC CASSLQTGGYEQYF
TRBJ2-7 few TRBV9 . TGTGCCAGCAGCGTAGCTGGGGGTACGTACGAGCAGTACTTC CASSVAGGTYEQYF
TRBJ2-7 few TRBV5-6 . TGTGCCAGCAGCTGGCGCTTTGGGGGACGGAGCTCCTACGAGCAGTACTTC CASSWRFGGRSSYEQYF
TRBJ2-7 . TRBV19 . TGTGCCAGTAGTATAATGCCTTCCTACGAGCAGTACTTC CASSIMPSYEQYF
TRBJ2-5 few TRBV9 . TGTGCCAGCAGTGCCGGGAGGGGGCTTTACGAGACCCAGTACTTC CASSAGRGLYETQYF
TRBJ2-2 . TRBV5-1 . TGCGCCAGCAGCTTGGATATTGGGACCCGACGGACCGGGGAGCTGTTTTTT CASSLDIGTRRTGELFF
TRBJ2-5 . TRBV7-9 . TGTGCCAGCAGCCAGTCATACCCTTCCAGGGGAGAGACCCAGTACTTC CASSQSYPSRGETQYF
TRBJ2-5 few TRBV20-1 TRBD1 TGCAGTGCTCCGACCGACAGGGGGCGTGAGACCCAGTACTTC CSAPTDRGRETQYF
TRBJ2-2 . TRBV6-2/TRBV6-3 TRBD2 TGTGCCAGCACCACGAGCGGGGGGCCCCCAAACGGGGAGCTGTTTTTT CASTTSGGPPNGELFF
TRBJ2-7 few TRBV11-2 . TGTGCCAGCAGCTTAGATTTAAGGGTCCACGAGCAGTACTTC CASSLDLRVHEQYF
TRBJ1-1 many TRBV7-2 . TGTGCCAGCAGCTTGATGCCCGACACTGAAGCTTTCTTT CASSLMPDTEAFF
TRBJ1-2 . TRBV15 TRBD1 TGTGCCACCAGCAGAGAATACGGGGACAGTGTCTATGGCTACACCTTC CATSREYGDSVYGYTF
TRBJ2-4 many TRBV29-1 TRBD2 TGCAGCGTTGAAGTGGTAGCGGGATCCGACGGCAAAAACATTCAGTACTTC CSVEVVAGSDGKNIQYF
TRBJ2-7 few TRBV11-2 TRBD1 TGTGCCAGCAGCTTAGTACAGGCTTCGAGACAGGGGAGGTACGAGCAGTACTTC CASSLVQASRQGRYEQYF
TRBJ2-7 few TRBV6-2/TRBV6-3 . TGTGCCAGCACCGATTGGGCGGGATACGAGCAGTACTTC CASTDWAGYEQYF
TRBJ2-1 many TRBV27 . TGTGCCAGCAGCCCTCTGGGCTCGTACAATGAGCAGTTCTTC CASSPLGSYNEQFF
TRBJ1-1 . TRBV7-2 . TGTGCCAGCAGCTTAATCCCGTCAGGGAGCACTGAAGCTTTCTTT CASSLIPSGSTEAFF
TRBJ2-1 few TRBV6-5 TRBD1 TGTGCCAGCAGTTATGGACAGGGGGGCTACAATGAGCAGTTCTTC CASSYGQGGYNEQFF
TRBJ1-1 many TRBV11-2 . TGTGCCAGCAGCTTAGGGGTCCGAGCAAGCGGAAGCACTGAAGCTTTCTTT CASSLGVRASGSTEAFF
TRBJ2-1 . TRBV24-1 . TGTGCCACCAGTGATTTGCGCGGAGGGAGCCACAATGAGCAGTTCTTC CATSDLRGGSHNEQFF
TRBJ1-6 . TRBV5-1 . TGCGCCAGCAGCCTTGGACAGAATTCACCCCTCCACTTT CASSLGQNSPLHF
TRBJ2-7 . TRBV4-3 TRBD1 TGCGCCAGCAGCCACGACCGGGACAGGGCGACTGAGCAGTACTTC CASSHDRDRATEQYF
TRBJ2-3 few TRBV13 . TGTGCCAGCAGCTTAGAAGAGGCCGCTAACACAGATACGCAGTATTTT CASSLEEAANTDTQYF
TRBJ2-6 few TRBV29-1 . TGCAGCGTTGCCTTTTCTGGGGCCAACGTCCTGACTTTC CSVAFSGANVLTF
TRBJ2-1 . TRBV11-2 . TGTGCCAGCAGCTCGCTGGGGGGGCGATACAATGAGCAGTTCTTC CASSSLGGRYNEQFF
TRBJ2-5 . TRBV4-2 TRBD1 TGTGCCAGCAGCCAAGATTGTATTCTTACAGGGGGCAGGTCTTGTGGACAAGAGACCCAGTACTTC CASSQDCILTGGRSCGQETQYF
TRBJ2-1 few TRBV2 . TGTGCCAGCAGTCCAGGACTGGGGCCCTACAATGAGCAGTTCTTC CASSPGLGPYNEQFF
TRBJ2-7 . TRBV27 . TGTGCCAGCGACTACGAGCAGTACTTC CASDYEQYF
TRBJ1-5 few TRBV20-1 . TGCAGTGCTATCCGGGCCCACAATCAGCCCCAGCATTTT CSAIRAHNQPQHF
TRBJ1-3 . TRBV7-2 TRBD1 TGTGCCAGCAGCCTTATGACAGGGTCATCTGGAAACACCATATATTTT CASSLMTGSSGNTIYF
TRBJ2-3 many TRBV20-1 TRBD2 TGCAGTGCTAGGCAACTAGCGGGAGCGGCAGATACGCAGTATTTT CSARQLAGAADTQYF
TRBJ1-5 . TRBV20-1 . TGCAGTGCTGTACAGGGTGGCGGCAATCAGCCCCAGCATTTT CSAVQGGGNQPQHF
TRBJ2-2 . TRBV4-2 . TGTGCCAGCAGCCAAGGATTCGGGGGACCGAACACCGGGGAGCTGTTTTTT CASSQGFGGPNTGELFF
TRBJ2-5 . TRBV5-1 . TGCGCCAGCAGCCCGGCCTCCTCTGCGGAGACCCAGTACTTC CASSPASSAETQYF
TRBJ2-1 few TRBV11-2 . TGTGCCAGCAGCCCCAGCCATGAGCAGTTCTTC CASSPSHEQFF